This TCR beta chain was documented in a study of blood T cell repertoires in COVID-19. Sequencing used immunoSEQ multiplex PCR; TCRdb keeps in-frame clones, though not all of them. The sample includes about 150,000 clones, roughly 80% seen only once; the top ten take approximately 10%. The sample consisted of PBMCs or T cells enriched from blood (not recorded which). The receptor was derived from a middle-aged man who had recovered from COVID-19.

The CDR3 nucleotides are TGTGCCACCTCTTGGGGGGGCGGACAGCCCCAGCATTTT. Its translation: CATSWGGGQPQHF. The J gene is TRBJ1-5, the V gene TRBV24-1; weak D call: TRBD1 (6 bases). Germline CDR1 reads KGHDR; CDR2 reads SFDVKD. Trimming took off 9 bases at V and 7 bases at J, with 15 bases between the two ends. The CDR3 has 13 amino acids.